This T cell receptor (beta chain) comes out of a study of early T cells in non-severe SARS-CoV-2 infection (dated by TCRdb to the early 2020s). Background on the whole study: TCR sequencing used bulk RNA from unsorted whole blood, so alpha and beta chains could not be paired. What the work shows at the level of the full study, not this receptor alone: VDJdb matching was skewed toward anti-spike CD8 responses and likely underestimated virus-specific expansions by missing private and CD4 specificities.

Comments on this clonotype: The antigen this receptor binds is unknown. Base qualities are not at hand, and no much larger clone is one base apart.

Library preparation was by 5' RACE. Sequencer: NextSeq 500. The TCR library protocol attached unique molecular identifiers to individual cDNA molecules to correct for sequencing error and PCR bias. Both TCR alpha and beta chains were sequenced, and tight co-correlation was observed between alpha and beta sequence abundances in each sample. The authors processed their data as follows. Decombinator V4 was used to annotate TCR sequences for V gene, J gene and CDR3. Expanded TCRs were defined as changing significantly between any two time points under a Poisson model with p below 0.0001. TCR abundances were normalised to the total number of TCRs sequenced per sample and expressed as counts per million. TRAV1-2 paired with TRAJ12, TRAJ20 or TRAJ33 defined MAIT TCRs, while TRAV10 paired with TRAJ18 defined iNKT TCRs. A search of VDJdb, accessed on 1 November 2021, was run for TCRs annotated to CMV, EBV and SARS-CoV-2, with TCRs annotated for multiple antigens excluded. TCRdb redid the processing of the public reads, applying fastp at Q25 and MiXCR, and retained in-frame beta chains. Entries are consolidated by CDR3 protein sequence, retaining the most common genes and DNA. These V and J calls originate from TCRdb's pipeline instead of the authors' own analysis. For this sample the table gives around 77,000 distinct CDR3 sequences, of which about 12% were detected only once. The top ten constitute about a sixth of the sample.

Set within a cohort of healthcare workers in London, UK, this nested case-control study involved weekly PCR testing of nasopharyngeal swabs along with blood sampling. Between 23 and 31 March 2020, the week of the UK lockdown, healthcare workers were enrolled and then followed up weekly for as long as 16 weeks. The CDR3, from cysteine to phenylalanine, totals 12 residues. Of all the DNA, just the CDR3 is kept, 36 bases in frame from base 1. V is reduced by 5 bases and J by 8 bases, leaving a spacing of 10 bases between them. The germline V gene supplies CDR1 SGHAT and CDR2 FQNNGV. The chain is assembled from TRBV11-2 and TRBJ2-1; TRBD2 is possibly the D segment (6 matching bases). The input for sequencing was whole blood, taken at baseline. The sequence came from an adult who was a healthcare worker with PCR-confirmed SARS-CoV-2 infection or an uninfected control (not recorded which). The donor label of this sample is uncertain. The CDR3 protein sequence reads: CASSLPGDEQFF. The DNA sequence is TGTGCCAGCAGCCTCCCGGGGGATGAGCAGTTCTTC.